This T cell receptor (beta chain) is drawn from a study of blood T cells in healthy people across ages. The authors ran a second PCR of roughly 6 to 12 cycles using a sample-barcoded 5' primer and a J-beta primer mix. TCRdb ran MiXCR on the 5' RACE reads and lists one entry per CDR3 protein. The profile shows approximately 940,000 distinct CDR3 sequences, about 48% of them singletons. With respect to this clonotype: Its target is not known.

Findings of the study overall: Researchers said unsorted PBMCs prevented a conclusive naive versus antigen-experienced comparison.

The CDR3 has 14 amino acids. Trimming cost V 6 bases and J 7 bases, with 16 bases left between them. CDR1 and CDR2 from the germline V gene are MDHEN and SYDVKM. The sequenced sample was blood. The receptor comes from a man younger than 45 in good health. The gene calls are TRBV28 and TRBJ2-4; TRBD2 is a possible D gene (6 bases). The CDR3 DNA is TGTGCCAGCAGCACGCGGGGTGGGTTGAACATTCAGTACTTC. Amino acids: CASSTRGGLNIQYF.